The 15 T cell receptor beta chains reported below all come from one sample, sequenced in a study of PD-L1 blockade in urothelial cancer (TCRdb year 2017). The time point tag for this specimen amounts to: peripheral blood 6 weeks after treatment start. Receptor libraries were prepared by the immunoSEQ multiplex PCR assay. The table comes from immuneACCESS by way of TCRdb, which keeps in-frame sequences with V and J called. Part of the clones is missing from these tables; in studies checked, under half for an unresolved V gene and the rest for unknown reasons. The sample records around 80,000 clones, 91% of which are singletons. 0.87% of the sample rests with the top ten. Sequencing used PBMCs, obtained around atezolizumab (anti-PD-L1) treatment. The receptors derive from a woman of 80 years or more with urothelial cancer.

This clone came up once. The chain employs TRBV28 and TRBJ2-5; TRBD2 agrees at 9 bases. Germline V gives CDR1 MDHEN, CDR2 SYDVKM. The CDR3 length is 14 residues. V dropped 4 bases and J dropped 7; count of bases not matched to a gene: 7. For the CDR3, the DNA is TGTGCCAGCAGTTGGGCTAGCGGGATCGGGACCCAGTACTTC. Its translation is CASSWASGIGTQYF.

This clone was observed once. V usage is TRBV7-9 and J usage is TRBJ2-2; D ambiguous. This CDR3 has 13 residues. Looked up from germline, CDR1 is SEHNR and CDR2 is FQNEAQ (reference sequence). V dropped 2 bases and J dropped 2 bases, with 3 bases sitting between them. The CDR3 region has the DNA TGTGCCAGCAGCTTACTCAACACCGGGGAGCTGTTTTTT. Translating it yields CASSLLNTGELFF.

The V gene is TRBV7-8, the J gene TRBJ1-2, with TRBD1 as a possible D gene (5 bases). The V end was cut by 1 base, the J end by 3 bases, with 6 bases between. Per the germline V gene, CDR1 is SGHVS and CDR2 is FQNEAQ. This CDR3 is built from 13 residues. The CDR3 is CASSLEGDYGYTF. The CDR3, as DNA: TGTGCCAGCAGCTTAGAAGGGGACTATGGCTACACCTTC.

A single count supports this clone. This chain connects TRBV2 to TRBJ2-7; TRBD2 might be the D (6 bases). This CDR3 spans 12 amino acids. The germline V and J ends were trimmed by 5 bases and 3 bases, with 8 bases remaining between them. In germline, CDR1 is SNHLY, CDR2 FYNNEI. The CDR3 protein is CASSTGSYEQYF. The CDR3 DNA follows: TGTGCCAGCAGTACCGGGAGCTACGAGCAGTACTTC. Drawing the rest from reference TRBV2 and TRBJ2-7, the complete variable domain is EPEVTQTPSHQVTQMGQEVILRCVPISNHLYFYWYRQILGQKVEFLVSFYNNEISEKSEIFDDQFSVERPDGSNFTLKIRSTKLEDSAMYFCASSTGSYEQYFGPGTRLTVT.

This clone was seen a single time. J is TRBJ2-7 and V is TRBV5-1; D is possibly TRBD2 (6 bases). Trimming left V 1 base short and J 7 bases short, with 18 bases between. Looked up from germline, CDR1 is SGHRS and CDR2 is YFSETQ. The CDR3 spans 15 residues. The CDR3 region has the DNA TGCGCCAGCAGCTTGTCGGCTGAAGGAGGAGGGGAGCAGTACTTC. As protein: CASSLSAEGGGEQYF. Drawing the rest from reference TRBV5-1 and TRBJ2-7, the complete variable domain is KAGVTQTPRYLIKTRGQQVTLSCSPISGHRSVSWYQQTPGQGLQFLFEYFSETQRNKGNFPGRFSGRQFSNSRSEMNVSTLELGDSALYLCASSLSAEGGGEQYFGPGTRLTVT.

The chain employs TRBV6-6 and TRBJ1-2, with TRBD1 matching 8 bases. The germline gives CDR1 MNHNY, CDR2 SVGAGI (reference sequence). Germline trimming cut 7 bases from V and 0 bases from J; bases unmatched to any gene: 4. This CDR3 is built from 14 residues. The CDR3 nucleotides read TGTGCCAGCAAAGGGACAGGCTCTAACTATGGCTACACCTTC. Its protein product is CASKGTGSNYGYTF.

J is TRBJ2-5 and V is TRBV29-1; 10 bases fit TRBD2. The CDR3 sequence is 13 residues long. V shed 6 bases, J shed 1 base, and the junction held 2 bases outside the gene matches. Germline CDR1 SQVTM, CDR2 ANQGSEA. In DNA, the CDR3 is TGCAGCGTGACTAGCGGGTTCCAAGAGACCCAGTACTTC. It translates to CSVTSGFQETQYF. Full variable domain (outside the CDR3, taken from reference TRBV29-1 and TRBJ2-5): SAVISQKPSRDICQRGTSLTIQCQVDSQVTMMFWYRQQPGQSLTLIATANQGSEATYESGFVIDKFPISRPNLTFSTLTVSNMSPEDSSIYLCSVTSGFQETQYFGPGTRLLVL.

The J gene is TRBJ2-3, the V gene TRBV6-5; 7 nucleotides line up with TRBD2. The CDR3 loop spans 16 amino acids. The V segment lost 2 bases and the J segment 0 bases; nucleotides outside the gene matches: 5. Germline V gene data show CDR1 as MNHEY and CDR2 as SVGAGI. CDR3 sequence (DNA): TGTGCCAGCAGTTACATTAGCGGGTCTAGCACAGATACGCAGTATTTT. Translation gives CASSYISGSSTDTQYF.

The chain links TRBV2 to TRBJ2-1; 9 nucleotides line up with TRBD2. The CDR3 is 14 residues long. Germline trimming cut 4 bases from V and 4 bases from J; bases unmatched to any gene: 2. Germline V lookup: CDR1 SNHLY, CDR2 FYNNEI. The CDR3 protein is CASSGSGGYNEQFF. CDR3 coding DNA: TGTGCCAGCAGTGGTAGCGGGGGTTACAATGAGCAGTTCTTC.

The rearrangement links TRBV5-1 to TRBJ2-1; D is perhaps TRBD1 (5 bases). CDR3 length: 14 residues. In germline, CDR1 is SGHRS, CDR2 YFSETQ. Deletions cut 4 bases from V and 0 bases from J, with 8 bases between. The CDR3 sequence is CASSLDSSYNEQFF. The DNA for the CDR3 is TGCGCCAGCAGCCTAGACAGCTCCTACAATGAGCAGTTCTTC.

This clone was picked up a small number of times. The chain carries TRBV4-2 and TRBJ1-2; possibly TRBD1 for D (5 bases). The V and J ends lost 1 base and 6 bases respectively, with 9 bases between them. This CDR3 has 13 amino acids. Germline assignment: CDR1 LGHNA and CDR2 YNFKEQ. This CDR3 is CASSQGRGDGYTF. CDR3 DNA sequence: TGTGCCAGCAGCCAAGGTCGGGGGGATGGCTACACCTTC.

The chain has TRBV9 and TRBJ2-1; D possibly corresponds to TRBD1 (6 bases). V was pared by 4 bases and J by 2 bases, with 13 bases between. From germline, CDR1 is SGDLS and CDR2 YYNGEE. The CDR3 totals 15 residues. CDR3 nucleotides: TGTGCCAGCAGCTTCCGGGACAAGGCCTACAATGAGCAGTTCTTC. It codes for CASSFRDKAYNEQFF.

The chain links TRBV30 to TRBJ1-2; a weak D match, TRBD1 (5 bases). Germline CDR1 and CDR2: GTSNPN and SVGIG (reference sequence). The CDR3 is 15 residues long. Trimming left V 4 bases short and J 0 bases short, with 15 bases between. The CDR3 is CAWTPWGRANYGYTF. DNA for the CDR3: TGTGCCTGGACCCCCTGGGGCAGGGCTAACTATGGCTACACCTTC.

The chain is built from TRBV6-5 and TRBJ1-2; the D is unclear. The CDR3 runs 11 residues. Trimming removed 6 bases from V and 1 base from J, with 3 bases in between. The germline V gene has CDR1 MNHEY and CDR2 SVGAGI. DNA for the CDR3: TGTGCCAGCAGCAATAACTATGGCTACACCTTC. This sequence encodes CASSNNYGYTF.

The chain has TRBV6-5 and TRBJ2-2; 9 bases match TRBD1. The CDR3 spans 14 residues. V was pared by 4 bases and J by 4 bases, with 1 base of the junction left unmatched. Germline assignment: CDR1 MNHEY and CDR2 SVGAGI. The CDR3 here is CASSSTGGTGELFF. CDR3 DNA sequence: TGTGCCAGCAGTTCGACAGGGGGCACCGGGGAGCTGTTTTTT.